The clone carrying this T cell receptor beta chain appeared many times. Amplified TCR beta CDR3 regions came from RNA transcripts. TCR CDR3 underwent first-round RT-PCR with the HTBI primer set. TCRdb redid the calling of the multiplex PCR reads with MiXCR, one entry per CDR3 protein. The sample carries hundreds of thousands of distinct CDR3 sequences, 15% to 19% recorded once. Germline CDR1 and CDR2: DFQATT and SNEGSKA (reference sequence). This CDR3 comprises 11 residues. V lost 3 bases to trimming and J lost 6 bases, with 8 bases between them. The data belong to a study of T cells in Graves' hyperthyroidism and ophthalmopathy.

Sequencing was carried out using blood. The chain recombines TRBV20-1 with TRBJ1-2; tentative D call: TRBD1 (5 bases). This TCR came from a woman aged 18-35 years with Graves' hyperthyroidism. The CDR3 DNA sequence: TGCAGTGCTAGCAGGGAGGATGGCTACACCTTC. Residues: CSASREDGYTF.